Below, 29 T cell receptor beta chains from the same sample are listed, as sequenced in a study of T cells in Graves' hyperthyroidism and ophthalmopathy. Amplification of TCR beta CDR3 regions used RNA as the template. With the HTBI primer set, the TCR CDR3 went through a first round of RT-PCR. TCRdb itself ran the multiplex PCR reads through MiXCR, one entry per CDR3 protein. The sample lists 500,000 to 750,000 distinct CDR3 sequences, around 14% occurring once. What was sequenced was blood. Receptors originate from a woman between 18 and 30 years old with Graves' ophthalmopathy.

This clonotype appeared a few times. This rearrangement joins TRBV10-3 to TRBJ2-1; TRBD1 is a possible D gene (6 bases). Germline V gene data show CDR1 as ENHRY and CDR2 as SYGVKD. The ends were cut back, 11 bases at V and 6 bases at J, with 14 bases in the middle. This CDR3 has 12 amino acids. CDR3 nucleotide sequence: TGTGCCGCGGCCGGGACAATCAATGAGCAGTTCTTC. Its protein product is CAAAGTINEQFF.

This clonotype showed up many times. The rearrangement joins TRBV12-3 or TRBV12-4 to TRBJ1-3; D possibly corresponds to TRBD1 (6 bases). There are 16 residues in the CDR3. Trimming removed 7 bases from V and 0 bases from J, with 16 bases in between. The CDR3 sequence: CASTLPGQRSGNTIYF. In DNA form, the CDR3 reads TGTGCCAGCACCCTACCCGGACAGCGCTCTGGAAACACCATATATTTT.

In this sample, this clonotype turned up many times. The chain has TRBV6-1 and TRBJ2-1; the D gene is possibly TRBD1 (7 bases). CDR1 is MNHNS, CDR2 SASEGT, per germline. This CDR3 is built from 16 residues. Trimming removed 10 bases from V and 2 bases from J, with 21 bases in between. CDR3 region: CAIRRGQGRTYNEQFF. CDR3 DNA sequence: TGTGCCATCCGGAGGGGGCAAGGTCGAACCTACAATGAGCAGTTCTTC.

This chain uses TRBV19 with TRBJ1-2; unclear D gene. Per germline, CDR1 LNHDA and CDR2 SQIVND (reference sequence). The CDR3 spans 13 residues. Trimming removed 5 bases from V and 5 bases from J, with 12 bases in between. CDR3 amino acids: CASSPATGYGYTF. Here the CDR3 DNA reads TGTGCCAGTAGTCCCGCTACGGGGTATGGCTACACCTTC.

This clonotype was counted many times. This chain links TRBV6-2 or TRBV6-3 with TRBJ2-2, with a possible D match to TRBD1 (5 bases). CDR3 length: 16 amino acids. In germline, CDR1 is MNHEY, CDR2 SVGEGT. Between the trimmed V and J ends, which lost 5 bases and 4 bases, there was a span of 17 bases. CDR3 nucleotides: TGTGCCAGCAGTCTCCCCGGGCAGGGCTCCACCGGGGAGCTGTTTTTT. This encodes CASSLPGQGSTGELFF.

The rearrangement joins TRBV4-1 to TRBJ1-2; 7 nucleotides align to TRBD1. The CDR3 covers 16 residues. Germline V gene data show CDR1 as MGHRA and CDR2 as YSYEKL. V was clipped by 1 base and J by 6 bases; unmatched bases: 11. As DNA, the CDR3 is TGCGCCAGCAGCCAAGGTTCTCACAGGGGAGTCGATGGCTACACCTTC. Encoded protein: CASSQGSHRGVDGYTF.

At least ten counts were recorded for this clonotype. The chain recombines TRBV7-9 with TRBJ2-3; 12 nucleotides agree with TRBD2. J was trimmed by 0 bases and V by 5 bases; bases with no gene match: 3. This CDR3 spans 16 amino acids. Germline V gene lookup returns CDR1 SEHNR and CDR2 FQNEAQ (reference sequence). CDR3 residues: CASSDGLAGSTDTQYF. CDR3 bases: TGTGCCAGCAGCGACGGACTAGCGGGAAGCACAGATACGCAGTATTTT.

This clonotype came up many times. V gene TRBV7-3 combines with J gene TRBJ2-1, with TRBD1 matching over 9 bases. Germline CDR1 SGHTA, CDR2 FQGTGA. V lost 8 bases and J lost 3; bases outside the gene matches: 5. CDR3 length: 14 residues. This CDR3 reads CASSTGGNYNEQFF. The CDR3 nucleotides read TGTGCCAGCTCTACAGGGGGCAACTACAATGAGCAGTTCTTC.

Many counts were recorded for this clonotype. The V call is TRBV7-2, the J call TRBJ1-5, with 9 bases aligning to TRBD1. This CDR3 contains 14 residues. V trimming: 3 bases; J trimming: 5 bases; junction bases outside the gene matches: 2. From germline, CDR1 is SGHTA and CDR2 FQGNSA. The CDR3 sequence: CASSFRQGDQPQHF. DNA of the CDR3: TGTGCCAGCAGCTTTAGACAGGGGGATCAGCCCCAGCATTTT.

The chain carries TRBV6-1 and TRBJ1-4; possible D gene TRBD1, 6 bases. The CDR3 consists of 13 residues. Trimming cost V 8 bases and J 8 bases, with 15 bases left between them. The germline CDR1 and CDR2 sequences are MNHNS and SASEGT. This chain's CDR3 is CASGRGGGEKLFF. The CDR3 DNA sequence: TGTGCCAGCGGACGAGGGGGAGGGGAAAAACTGTTTTTT.

A note on this clonotype: This clone may be a read error of a much larger clone one base away. The rearrangement uses TRBV29-1 and TRBJ1-1; D uncertain. Germline V gene data show CDR1 as SQVTM and CDR2 as ANQGSEA. The V end lost 7 bases, the J end lost 1 base, and 13 bases lay between the germline ends. This CDR3 region has 13 residues. The CDR3 DNA sequence: TGCAGCGCTGCGTTACACCCGAACACTGAAGCTTTCTTT. Residues: CSAALHPNTEAFF.

The sample holds many counts of this clonotype. The V call is TRBV11-2, the J call TRBJ2-2; TRBD2 matches at 8 bases. There are 13 residues in the CDR3. The germline V gene has CDR1 SGHAT and CDR2 FQNNGV. V was clipped by 4 bases and J by 6 bases; unmatched bases: 1. The CDR3 coding sequence is TGTGCCAGCAGCTCGGGGGGGGCCGGGGAGCTGTTTTTT. As protein: CASSSGGAGELFF.

This clonotype turned up a few times. The chain couples TRBV7-9 to TRBJ2-1; tentative D call: TRBD2 (6 bases). Germline V gene data show CDR1 as SEHNR and CDR2 as FQNEAQ (reference sequence). V lost 4 bases to trimming and J lost 5 bases, with 18 bases between them. The CDR3 consists of 16 residues. The CDR3 bases are TGTGCCAGCAGCTGGGGGGACCGCCGACCCAACAATGAGCAGTTCTTC. This gives the protein CASSWGDRRPNNEQFF.

This clonotype appeared many times. As DNA, the CDR3 is TGTGCCAGCAGTTACGTTGTCTCGAACACCGGGGAGCTGTTTTTT. It encodes CASSYVVSNTGELFF. This chain uses TRBV6-2 or TRBV6-3 with TRBJ2-2, with no clear D. The V end lost 2 bases, the J end lost 0 bases, and 7 bases lay between the germline ends. This CDR3 has 15 amino acids. CDR1 and CDR2 from the germline V gene are MNHEY and SVGEGT.

The rearrangement uses TRBV3-1 and TRBJ2-1; 8 bases are shared with TRBD2. This CDR3 region has 16 residues. The V and J ends lost 1 base and 6 bases, in that order; junction bases with no gene match: 8. Germline loops: CDR1 LGHDT, CDR2 YNNKEL (reference sequence). The CDR3 nucleotides read TGTGCCAGCAGCCAAGTGGCGGGAGGTTCGGGCAATGAGCAGTTCTTC. Amino acids: CASSQVAGGSGNEQFF.

In DNA, the CDR3 is TGTGCCAGTAGTATAAGGCTCACTAAGACGGTGAGCAATGAGCAGTTCTTC. This sequence encodes CASSIRLTKTVSNEQFF. The chain recombines TRBV19 with TRBJ2-1; D is uncertain. Germline CDR1 reads LNHDA; CDR2 reads SQIVND (reference sequence). Deletions cut 2 bases from V and 6 bases from J, with 20 bases between. The CDR3 covers 17 residues.

The rearrangement links TRBV11-3 to TRBJ2-7; D possibly corresponds to TRBD1 (6 bases). Trimming removed 4 bases from V and 4 bases from J, with 14 bases in between. CDR3 length: 14 residues. Germline V gene lookup returns CDR1 SGHNT and CDR2 YENEEA. CDR3 sequence: CASSSLQGNYEQYF. CDR3 nucleotide sequence: TGTGCCAGCAGCTCCCTACAGGGAAATTACGAGCAGTACTTC.

This chain links TRBV18 with TRBJ2-7, with a possible D match to TRBD2 (5 bases). The CDR3 is 14 residues long. The germline gives CDR1 KGHSH, CDR2 LQKENI. With 6 bases removed from V and 2 bases from J, the gap between germline ends came to 14 bases. The CDR3 loop reads CASSYGVGPYEQYF. The CDR3 bases are TGTGCCAGCTCGTACGGGGTAGGCCCCTACGAGCAGTACTTC.

CDR3 DNA: TGTGCCAGCAGTTACACTTTTGGGCGGACTACCTATAATTCACCCCTCCACTTT. It translates to CASSYTFGRTTYNSPLHF. This chain uses TRBV6-5 with TRBJ1-6; no reliable D call. The V end lost 2 bases, the J end lost 2 bases, and 16 bases lay between the germline ends. The CDR3 is made up of 18 amino acids. Germline V gene lookup returns CDR1 MNHEY and CDR2 SVGAGI.

This clonotype was seen many times. The chain carries TRBV7-2 and TRBJ1-2; unclear D gene. V gave up 5 bases and J gave up 7 bases, with 14 bases separating them. The CDR3 is 13 residues long. Per germline, CDR1 SGHTA and CDR2 FQGNSA. CDR3 DNA: TGTGCCAGCAGCAGACCCCATAATGGTGGCTACACCTTC. Its translation is CASSRPHNGGYTF.

This clonotype was recorded many times. J is TRBJ2-1 and V is TRBV28, with D possibly TRBD2 on 5 matching bases. Germline-derived CDR1 and CDR2 are MDHEN and SYDVKM. Trimming shortened V by 8 bases and J by 6 bases, and 17 bases separated the two germline ends. This CDR3 has 14 residues. The CDR3 reads CASGFRGVGNEQFF. The CDR3 DNA sequence: TGTGCCAGCGGGTTCCGGGGTGTAGGCAATGAGCAGTTCTTC.

The chain couples TRBV6-1 to TRBJ2-4; 8 nucleotides agree with TRBD1. The V and J ends lost 5 bases and 4 bases, in that order; junction bases with no gene match: 4. This CDR3 region has 14 residues. Germline CDR1 is MNHNS and CDR2 is SASEGT. CDR3 in amino acids: CASSQGAVKNIQYF. In DNA form, the CDR3 reads TGTGCCAGCAGTCAGGGGGCCGTAAAAAACATTCAGTACTTC.

This clonotype occurred many times. The gene calls are TRBV15 and TRBJ2-1; possible D gene TRBD2, 5 bases. Trimming took off 5 bases at V and 0 bases at J, with 8 bases between the two ends. Germline loops: CDR1 LNHNV, CDR2 YYDKDF (reference sequence). The CDR3 is 14 residues long. CDR3 sequence (DNA): TGTGCCACCAGCGCGACTATCTCCTACAATGAGCAGTTCTTC. It is translated as CATSATISYNEQFF.

The chain employs TRBV27 and TRBJ1-2; 10 bases agree with TRBD1. V trimming: 6 bases; J trimming: 4 bases; junction bases outside the gene matches: 11. CDR1 is MNHEY, CDR2 SMNVEV, per germline (reference sequence). The CDR3 has 16 amino acids. The CDR3 here is CASRETGGHFGYGYTF. The DNA of the CDR3 is TGTGCCAGCAGGGAGACAGGGGGCCACTTTGGCTATGGCTACACCTTC.

This clonotype came up a few times. The rearrangement links TRBV20-1 to TRBJ2-5; TRBD2 matches at 7 bases. The CDR3 is 13 residues long. In germline, CDR1 is DFQATT, CDR2 SNEGSKA (reference sequence). V gave up 4 bases and J gave up 5 bases; unmatched junction bases: 7. CDR3 DNA sequence: TGCAGTGCTACCGAGCGGGGAAGGGAGACCCAGTACTTC. Its protein product is CSATERGRETQYF.

This clonotype was counted many times. The chain uses TRBV2 and TRBJ2-3; tentative D call: TRBD2 (5 bases). The CDR3 contains 19 residues. V lost 5 bases, J lost 2 bases, and 26 bases lay in between. In germline, CDR1 is SNHLY, CDR2 FYNNEI. The CDR3 region has the DNA TGTGCCAGCAGTCTAGAGGAGGAAGGAGGCCGCAGAATCACAGATACGCAGTATTTT. Protein sequence: CASSLEEEGGRRITDTQYF.

The table lists this clonotype with many counts. The J gene is TRBJ2-1, the V gene TRBV2; the match to TRBD2 covers 11 bases. Germline trimming cut 6 bases from V and 0 bases from J; bases unmatched to any gene: 7. Germline CDR1 is SNHLY and CDR2 is FYNNEI. The CDR3 extends over 17 amino acids. Here the CDR3 DNA reads TGTGCCAGCAGGGGAGGGACTAGCGGCAGCTCCTACAATGAGCAGTTCTTC. Protein: CASRGGTSGSSYNEQFF.

At least ten counts were recorded for this clonotype. The chain joins TRBV27 to TRBJ2-7, with D hard to call. CDR3 length equals 17 residues. The germline V gene encodes CDR1 MNHEY and CDR2 SMNVEV (reference sequence). The germline V and J ends were trimmed by 5 bases and 3 bases, with 23 bases remaining between them. CDR3 sequence reads: CASSLLPPGRWGYEQYF. In DNA form, the CDR3 reads TGTGCCAGCAGTCTCCTCCCCCCCGGAAGATGGGGCTACGAGCAGTACTTC.

The chain links TRBV7-3 to TRBJ2-5; D unresolved. In germline, CDR1 is SGHTA, CDR2 FQGTGA. V was pared by 2 bases and J by 0 bases, with 4 bases between. The CDR3 covers 13 residues. The CDR3: CASSLSNQETQYF. In nucleotides, the CDR3 is TGTGCCAGCAGCTTATCCAACCAAGAGACCCAGTACTTC.